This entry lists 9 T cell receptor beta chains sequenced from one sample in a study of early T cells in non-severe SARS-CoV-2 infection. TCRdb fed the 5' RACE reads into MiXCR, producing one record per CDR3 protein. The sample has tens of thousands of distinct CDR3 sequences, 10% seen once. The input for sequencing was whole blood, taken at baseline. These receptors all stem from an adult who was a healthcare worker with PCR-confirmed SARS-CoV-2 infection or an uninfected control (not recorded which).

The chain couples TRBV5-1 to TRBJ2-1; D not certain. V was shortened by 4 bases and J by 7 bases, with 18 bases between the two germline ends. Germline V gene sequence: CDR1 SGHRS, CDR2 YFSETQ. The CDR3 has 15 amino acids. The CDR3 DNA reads TGCGCCAGCAGCACGCCTAATGGGGTGGGGAATGAGCAGTTCTTC. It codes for CASSTPNGVGNEQFF.

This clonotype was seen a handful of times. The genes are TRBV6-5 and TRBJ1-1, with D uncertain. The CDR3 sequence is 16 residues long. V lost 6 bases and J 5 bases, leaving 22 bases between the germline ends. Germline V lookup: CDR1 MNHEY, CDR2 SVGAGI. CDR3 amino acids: CASSPVVGSPRTEAFF. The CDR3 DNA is TGTGCCAGCAGCCCCGTCGTCGGAAGCCCGAGGACTGAAGCTTTCTTT.

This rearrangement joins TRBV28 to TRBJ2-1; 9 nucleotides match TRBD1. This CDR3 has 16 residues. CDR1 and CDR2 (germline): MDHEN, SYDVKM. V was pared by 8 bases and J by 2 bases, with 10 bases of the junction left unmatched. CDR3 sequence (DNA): TGTGCCAGCCCCCCCTCGGACAGGGGCACCTACAATGAGCAGTTCTTC. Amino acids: CASPPSDRGTYNEQFF.

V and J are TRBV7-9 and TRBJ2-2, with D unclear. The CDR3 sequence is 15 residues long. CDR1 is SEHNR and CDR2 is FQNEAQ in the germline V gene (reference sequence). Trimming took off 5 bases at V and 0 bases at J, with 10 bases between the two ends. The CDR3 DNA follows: TGTGCCAGCAGCGCCAGCGATTCGAACACCGGGGAGCTGTTTTTT. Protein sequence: CASSASDSNTGELFF. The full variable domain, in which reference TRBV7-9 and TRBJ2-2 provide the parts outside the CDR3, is DTGVSQNPRHKITKRGQNVTFRCDPISEHNRLYWYRQTLGQGPEFLTYFQNEAQLEKSRLLSDRFSAERPKGSFSTLEIQRTEQGDSAMYLCASSASDSNTGELFFGEGSRLTVL.

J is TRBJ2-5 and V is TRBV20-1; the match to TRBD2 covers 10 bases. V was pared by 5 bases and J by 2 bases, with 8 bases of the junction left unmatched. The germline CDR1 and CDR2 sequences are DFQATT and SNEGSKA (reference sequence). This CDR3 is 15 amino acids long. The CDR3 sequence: CSACRPGLAQETQYF. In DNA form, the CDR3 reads TGCAGTGCTTGCCGACCGGGACTAGCGCAAGAGACCCAGTACTTC.

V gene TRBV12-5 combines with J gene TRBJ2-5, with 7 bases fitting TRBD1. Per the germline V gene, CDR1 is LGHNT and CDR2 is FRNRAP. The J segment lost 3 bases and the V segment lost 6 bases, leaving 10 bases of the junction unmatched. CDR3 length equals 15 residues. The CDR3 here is CASGPGQNRKETQYF. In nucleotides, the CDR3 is TGTGCTAGTGGACCGGGACAGAACAGAAAAGAGACCCAGTACTTC. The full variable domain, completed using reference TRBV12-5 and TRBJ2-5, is DARVTQTPRHKVTEMGQEVTMRCQPILGHNTVFWYRQTMMQGLELLAYFRNRAPLDDSGMPKDRFSAEMPDATLATLKIQPSEPRDSAVYFCASGPGQNRKETQYFGPGTRLLVL.

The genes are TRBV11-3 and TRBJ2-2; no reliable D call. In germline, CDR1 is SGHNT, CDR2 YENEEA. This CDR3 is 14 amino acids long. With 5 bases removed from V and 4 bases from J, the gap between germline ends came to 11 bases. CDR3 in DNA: TGTGCCAGCAGCCCTAAATCGAGCACCGGGGAGCTGTTTTTT. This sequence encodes CASSPKSSTGELFF.

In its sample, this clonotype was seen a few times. The DNA of the CDR3 is TGTGCCAGCAGTTTCGGGCCTGGAAACACCATATATTTT. Its protein is CASSFGPGNTIYF. This sequence joins TRBV7-3 and TRBJ1-3; D unresolved. V lost 6 bases and J lost 2, with 8 bases in between. Germline CDR1 is SGHTA and CDR2 is FQGTGA. The CDR3 is 13 residues long.

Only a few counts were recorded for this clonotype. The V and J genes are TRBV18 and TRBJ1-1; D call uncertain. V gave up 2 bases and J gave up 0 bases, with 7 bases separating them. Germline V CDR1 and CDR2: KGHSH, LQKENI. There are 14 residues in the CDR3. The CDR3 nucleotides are TGTGCCAGCTCACCAGACGTGATGAACACTGAAGCTTTCTTT. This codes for CASSPDVMNTEAFF.